What follows describes a single TCR beta chain. This specimen belongs to a study of blood T cell repertoires in COVID-19. About the research overall: Sites in the United States, Italy and Spain provided acute and convalescent COVID-19 samples.

Original methodology: The assay estimated nucleated cells by amplifying reference gene primers. The data were produced by immunoSEQ multiplex PCR, yet TCRdb's version contains in-frame clones alone and is incomplete. From that table come the V and J calls and clone size; the DNA was used to work out D and trimming. This sample yields roughly 67,000 clones, of which just over 85% are seen a single time; around 4% belongs to the top ten. From germline, CDR1 is LNHDA and CDR2 SQIVND (reference sequence). This CDR3 spans 12 amino acids. V was clipped by 5 bases and J by 7 bases, with 6 bases between them.

The TCR originated in a man aged 50-59 years with acute or convalescent COVID-19. The sequenced sample was peripheral blood. The gene calls are TRBV19 and TRBJ1-6; D gene uncertain. CDR3 loop: CASSAGNSPLHF. The CDR3, as DNA: TGTGCCAGTAGTGCAGGAAATTCACCCCTCCACTTT.